The 17 T cell receptor beta chains below were found in one sample sequenced in a study of blood T cells in healthy people across ages (dated by TCRdb to between 2014 and 2017). The method behind the library was 5' RACE. For sequencing, an Illumina HiSeq 2500 was employed. A second PCR of about 7 to 12 cycles was performed with a sample-barcoded 5' primer and a J-beta primer mix. TCRdb took the public reads, trimmed them with fastp at Q25, ran MiXCR for clone calling and kept in-frame beta chains. Each record represents a unique CDR3 protein, reported with the most common genes and DNA among its rows. The sample table shows roughly 1.4 million distinct CDR3 sequences, and 59% are seen once. The ten largest clones take up roughly 7% of the sample. Sequencing used blood. These receptor sequences come from a man younger than 35 in good health.

A few counts support this clonotype. This chain joins TRBV2 and TRBJ1-5, with D unresolved. The CDR3 is 13 residues long. The germline V and J ends were trimmed by 1 base and 7 bases, with 8 bases remaining between them. Germline-derived CDR1 and CDR2 are SNHLY and FYNNEI. CDR3 sequence (DNA): TGTGCCAGCAGTGAAGGGGGTAGACAGCCCCAGCATTTT. Amino acid sequence: CASSEGGRQPQHF.

This clonotype has only a few counts. This chain joins TRBV4-1 and TRBJ2-7; TRBD1 aligns across 9 bases. The V and J ends lost 1 base and 4 bases, in that order; junction bases with no gene match: 8. Germline-derived CDR1 and CDR2 are MGHRA and YSYEKL. This CDR3 comprises 16 residues. The DNA of the CDR3 is TGCGCCAGCAGCCAAGCCTCACAGGGGGCTTTATACGAGCAGTACTTC. Protein sequence: CASSQASQGALYEQYF.

The rearrangement links TRBV6-1 to TRBJ2-7; D call uncertain. V was shortened by 6 bases and J by 7 bases, with 16 bases between the two germline ends. The CDR3 is made up of 13 amino acids. The germline V gene encodes CDR1 MNHNS and CDR2 SASEGT. The CDR3 DNA follows: TGTGCCAGCAGGGCAGCCCTCCTACGGGAGCAGTACTTC. Protein sequence: CASRAALLREQYF.

The table lists this clonotype with a few counts. The chain recombines TRBV4-1 with TRBJ2-1; D perhaps matches TRBD2 (5 bases). Germline V gene data show CDR1 as MGHRA and CDR2 as YSYEKL. V was clipped by 1 base and J by 1 base, with 20 bases between them. CDR3 length: 19 amino acids. This CDR3 reads CASSQALIRGTGSYNEQFF. The CDR3 DNA follows: TGCGCCAGCAGCCAAGCACTCATTCGGGGAACCGGGTCCTACAATGAGCAGTTCTTC.

The chain has TRBV9 and TRBJ1-2, with 9 positions matching TRBD1. The CDR3 consists of 13 residues. CDR1 is SGDLS, CDR2 YYNGEE, per germline. V was clipped by 4 bases and J by 7 bases; unmatched bases: 5. CDR3 sequence: CASSLTGGFGYTF. The CDR3, as DNA: TGTGCCAGCAGCCTGACAGGGGGATTTGGCTACACCTTC.

This clonotype has only a few counts. The rearrangement joins TRBV5-1 to TRBJ2-7; TRBD1 aligns across 9 bases. Germline V CDR1 and CDR2: SGHRS, YFSETQ. The CDR3 covers 15 residues. The ends lost 0 bases at V and 6 bases at J; junction bases unmatched: 7. The CDR3 nucleotides read TGCGCCAGCAGCTTGGTGGGACAGGGAGCTCGCGAGCAGTACTTC. This translates into CASSLVGQGAREQYF.

This clonotype came up a few times. The V call is TRBV29-1, the J call TRBJ2-3; D not resolved. The V gene's germline CDR1 is SQVTM and CDR2 ANQGSEA. The V end lost 4 bases, the J end lost 4 bases, and 12 bases lay between the germline ends. This CDR3 spans 13 amino acids. CDR3 sequence: CSVVLVGADTQYF. In DNA form, the CDR3 reads TGCAGCGTTGTACTTGTTGGGGCAGATACGCAGTATTTT.

The chain is built from TRBV3-1 and TRBJ2-1; either TRBD1 or TRBD2 may supply D (6 bases each). V was pared by 2 bases and J by 11 bases, with 22 bases between. In germline, CDR1 is LGHDT, CDR2 YNNKEL (reference sequence). CDR3 size: 16 residues. Here the CDR3 DNA reads TGTGCCAGCAGCCAATTCCTAACTGACCCGGGGGCCCAGCAGTTCTTC. It encodes CASSQFLTDPGAQQFF.

This clonotype has only a few counts. J is TRBJ2-7 and V is TRBV20-1, with 11 bases lining up with TRBD2. Germline V gene sequence: CDR1 DFQATT, CDR2 SNEGSKA (reference sequence). V lost 2 bases to trimming and J lost 3 bases; unmatched junction nucleotides: 3. This CDR3 comprises 14 residues. DNA of the CDR3: TGCAGTGCTAGACGACTAGCGGGACTCTACGAGCAGTACTTC. As protein: CSARRLAGLYEQYF.

A single count supports this clonotype. The chain combines TRBV25-1 with TRBJ1-2; D not resolved. There are 13 residues in the CDR3. The germline V gene has CDR1 MGHDK and CDR2 SYGVNS. The V and J ends lost 6 bases and 4 bases respectively, with 12 bases between them. CDR3 residues: CASSVPGPYGYTF. CDR3 in DNA: TGTGCCAGCAGCGTACCGGGTCCCTATGGCTACACCTTC.

J is TRBJ2-1 and V is TRBV29-1, with D possibly called TRBD1 or TRBD2 (6 bases each). The V end was cut by 3 bases, the J end by 8 bases, with 17 bases between. The CDR3 is 14 amino acids. CDR1 SQVTM and CDR2 ANQGSEA come from the germline V gene. CDR3 nucleotides: TGCAGCGTTGACCTCCGGGGGCTACCTGATGAGCAGTTCTTC. This encodes CSVDLRGLPDEQFF.

This clonotype was picked up a small number of times. The CDR3 DNA sequence: TGCAGCGCAGCCGGGACATATAACACTGAAGCTTTCTTT. Protein sequence: CSAAGTYNTEAFF. V usage is TRBV29-1 and J usage is TRBJ1-1, with D possibly TRBD1 on 6 matching bases. Germline V gene sequence: CDR1 SQVTM, CDR2 ANQGSEA. CDR3 length: 13 amino acids. V was shortened by 7 bases and J by 2 bases, with 14 bases between the two germline ends.

In its sample, this clonotype was seen a few times. V is TRBV6-6 and J is TRBJ2-7, with D possibly matching TRBD1 (6 bases). The J call is uncertain, as TRBJ2-4 better fits the DNA end. The CDR3 length is 17 residues. The germline gives CDR1 MNHNY, CDR2 SVGAGI (reference sequence). CDR3 coding DNA: TGTGCCAGCAGTTACTCGTGGGACACCGGAGCCAAAAACATTCAGTACTTC. This gives the protein CASSYSWDTGAKNIQYF.

This clonotype was counted only a few times. The chain recombines TRBV6-1 with TRBJ1-4, with TRBD1 as a possible D gene (5 bases). The V gene's germline CDR1 is MNHNS and CDR2 SASEGT. V lost 1 base to trimming and J lost 4 bases, with 31 bases between them. This CDR3 contains 22 residues. The CDR3 DNA sequence: TGTGCCAGCAGTGAAGGCCTCCGTCGGAGGGGTTTTGCGGGGTCTATTAATGAAAAACTGTTTTTT. Protein: CASSEGLRRRGFAGSINEKLFF.

The V gene is TRBV20-1, the J gene TRBJ2-7; D is unclear. Germline-derived CDR1 and CDR2 are DFQATT and SNEGSKA (reference sequence). The V end was cut by 4 bases, the J end by 2 bases, with 9 bases between. This CDR3 contains 12 residues. The CDR3 region is CSATDTAYEQYF. The CDR3 coding sequence is TGCAGTGCTACTGACACCGCCTACGAGCAGTACTTC.

V and J are TRBV6-2 or TRBV6-3 and TRBJ2-6; 10 nucleotides line up with TRBD1. The trim removed 4 bases at V and 3 bases at J, leaving 6 bases unmatched. Germline V gives CDR1 MNHEY, CDR2 SVGEGT. The CDR3 has 17 amino acids. The chain's CDR3 is CASSSGQGLDGANVLTF. As DNA, the CDR3 is TGTGCCAGCAGTTCGGGACAGGGGTTGGATGGGGCCAACGTCCTGACTTTC.

DNA of the CDR3: TGCGCCAGCAGCCAATCCATTGGCACTGAAGCTTTCTTT. Its translation: CASSQSIGTEAFF. This chain links TRBV4-1 with TRBJ1-1; D uncertain. Trimming shortened V by 2 bases and J by 4 bases, and 8 bases separated the two germline ends. This CDR3 spans 13 amino acids. Per the germline V gene, CDR1 is MGHRA and CDR2 is YSYEKL.